A single sample is the source of the 26 T cell receptor beta chains below, sequenced in a study of PD-1 blockade in mismatch repair-deficient tumors. Produced via immunoSEQ multiplex PCR; TCRdb's table is partial and in-frame only. The data contain some 14,000 clones, roughly 80% of them singletons. Time point denoted: roughly ten-day in vitro stimulation with candidate neoantigen peptide 4. These TCRs' antigens remain unknown. Specimen: cells cultured in vitro, collected from a patient treated with pembrolizumab. These receptor sequences come from an adult with mismatch repair-deficient cancer.

On this clone: The germline gene is not matched at one end of the junction; a read error may be the cause. The chain carries TRBV7-7 and TRBJ2-1; 10 nucleotides line up with TRBD2. Germline V gene data show CDR1 as SSHAT and CDR2 as FNYEAQ (reference sequence). CDR3 length equals 15 residues. CDR3 DNA sequence: TGTGCTAGCAGCTTGGCTAGCGGGAGAGGTAATGAGCAGTTCTTC. Its translation is CASSLASGRGNEQFF.

The CDR3 protein is CASSIRQGANQPQHF. The CDR3 bases are TGTGCCAGTAGTATAAGGCAGGGGGCGAACCAGCCCCAGCATTTT. V gene TRBV19 combines with J gene TRBJ1-5; 8 nucleotides line up with TRBD1. The V gene's germline CDR1 is LNHDA and CDR2 SQIVND (reference sequence). V was pared by 2 bases and J by 7 bases, with 7 bases of the junction left unmatched. The CDR3 length is 15 residues.

This clone has a single count. The rearrangement joins TRBV7-9 to TRBJ2-3; 15 positions agree with TRBD2. From germline, CDR1 is SEHNR and CDR2 FQNEAQ (reference sequence). The CDR3 is 18 amino acids. J gave up 3 bases and V 0 bases, and 4 bases lay outside the gene matches. CDR3 residues: CASSLAMGTSGRTDTQYF. In nucleotides, the CDR3 is TGTGCCAGCAGCTTAGCCATGGGGACTAGCGGGAGGACAGATACGCAGTATTTT.

This clone was recorded a few times. This chain links TRBV27 with TRBJ2-1, with a possible D match to TRBD1 (5 bases). V gave up 2 bases and J gave up 10 bases, with 12 bases separating them. This CDR3 spans 13 amino acids. Germline loops: CDR1 MNHEY, CDR2 SMNVEV (reference sequence). CDR3 coding DNA: TGTGCCAGCAGTTTACCACAGCCAGGGGAGCAGTTCTTC. It is translated as CASSLPQPGEQFF.

The chain carries TRBV27 and TRBJ2-7; TRBD2 matches 9 bases. Germline CDR1 reads MNHEY; CDR2 reads SMNVEV (reference sequence). The ends lost 2 bases at V and 10 bases at J; junction bases unmatched: 9. This CDR3 has 14 amino acids. CDR3 protein: CASSLAPSSGTQYF. CDR3 DNA sequence: TGTGCCAGCAGTTTAGCCCCCTCTAGCGGGACTCAGTACTTC.

The rearrangement joins TRBV18 to TRBJ2-3; D is unresolved. Trimming stripped 4 bases from V and 2 bases from J, with 10 bases between. The CDR3 is 14 residues long. Germline values: CDR1 KGHSH, CDR2 LQKENI. CDR3 DNA sequence: TGTGCCAGCTCACGCCAGACGAACACAGATACGCAGTATTTT. Translated: CASSRQTNTDTQYF.

The genes are TRBV18 and TRBJ2-2; 8 nucleotides match TRBD1. J was trimmed by 2 bases and V by 3 bases; bases with no gene match: 2. This CDR3 region has 15 residues. The germline V gene has CDR1 KGHSH and CDR2 LQKENI. CDR3 sequence reads: CASSPTGDNTGELFF. The CDR3 DNA reads as TGTGCCAGCTCACCGACAGGGGATAACACCGGGGAGCTGTTTTTT.

The CDR3 DNA reads TGTGCCAGCAGCCCCGGGGGTCTTGACTCTGGAAACACCATATATTTT. Translated: CASSPGGLDSGNTIYF. The genes are TRBV7-9 and TRBJ1-3; D is perhaps TRBD1 (5 bases). CDR3 length: 16 amino acids. CDR1 is SEHNR, CDR2 FQNEAQ, per germline (reference sequence). The V and J ends lost 5 bases and 0 bases respectively, with 14 bases between them.

This clone appeared a single time. This chain links TRBV15 with TRBJ2-3; TRBD2 is a possible D gene (6 bases). Trimming stripped 2 bases from V and 8 bases from J, with 14 bases between. CDR3 length: 14 residues. The germline gives CDR1 LNHNV, CDR2 YYDKDF (reference sequence). The CDR3 is CATSRSGTSGTQYF. DNA for the CDR3: TGTGCCACCAGCAGATCGGGGACTTCGGGTACGCAGTATTTT.

J is TRBJ2-5 and V is TRBV27; 13 nucleotides align to TRBD2. This CDR3 is 18 amino acids long. After removal of 4 bases from V and 5 bases from J, the junction contained 13 bases not matched to a gene. The germline gives CDR1 MNHEY, CDR2 SMNVEV (reference sequence). The CDR3 region is CASSSHRGKTSGRETQYF. In DNA, the CDR3 is TGTGCCAGCAGTTCCCACAGGGGAAAGACTAGCGGGAGGGAGACCCAGTACTTC.

The chain recombines TRBV6-1 with TRBJ1-5; 9 positions match TRBD1. Unmatched junction bases numbered 6, after V lost 8 bases and J lost 7 bases. The length of the CDR3 is 13 residues. Germline CDR1 and CDR2: MNHNS and SASEGT. Here the CDR3 reads CASGTGFQQPQHF. The CDR3 region has the DNA TGTGCCAGCGGGACAGGGTTTCAGCAGCCCCAGCATTTT.

V usage is TRBV5-6 and J usage is TRBJ1-1, with 8 bases aligning to TRBD1. V lost 4 bases and J lost 5; bases outside the gene matches: 4. Germline V gives CDR1 SGHDT, CDR2 YYEEEE. The CDR3 totals 13 residues. This CDR3 reads CASSPTGDTEAFF. The CDR3, as DNA: TGTGCCAGCAGCCCGACAGGGGATACTGAAGCTTTCTTT.

This clone was recorded only once. The chain recombines TRBV5-1 with TRBJ2-1, with D unclear. V lost 7 bases and J lost 9, with 14 bases in between. CDR3 length: 12 residues. Germline V gives CDR1 SGHRS, CDR2 YFSETQ. CDR3: CASGHEGIEQFF. DNA for the CDR3: TGCGCCAGCGGGCACGAAGGGATTGAGCAGTTCTTC. Full variable domain (remainder filled in from reference TRBV5-1 and TRBJ2-1): KAGVTQTPRYLIKTRGQQVTLSCSPISGHRSVSWYQQTPGQGLQFLFEYFSETQRNKGNFPGRFSGRQFSNSRSEMNVSTLELGDSALYLCASGHEGIEQFFGPGTRLTVL.

The chain couples TRBV19 to TRBJ1-5; D gene uncertain. The ends were cut back, 3 bases at V and 3 bases at J, with 12 bases in the middle. This CDR3 has 15 amino acids. CDR1 LNHDA and CDR2 SQIVND come from the germline V gene (reference sequence). CDR3 nucleotides: TGTGCCAGTAGTATGTCAGCAGGCGACAATCAGCCCCAGCATTTT. Translating gives CASSMSAGDNQPQHF.

The V gene is TRBV6-1, the J gene TRBJ1-6; D call uncertain. Germline V gene sequence: CDR1 MNHNS, CDR2 SASEGT. The CDR3 spans 16 residues. Trimming cost V 0 bases and J 10 bases, with 16 bases left between them. The CDR3 DNA follows: TGTGCCAGCAGTGAAGCTGTCCTGGCAGAAGACTCACCCCTCCACTTT. Protein: CASSEAVLAEDSPLHF.

The chain recombines TRBV6-1 with TRBJ2-1; D remains unclear. Germline lookup yields CDR1 MNHNS and CDR2 SASEGT. This CDR3 region has 13 residues. V was trimmed by 7 bases and J by 3 bases, leaving 10 bases between them. In nucleotides, the CDR3 is TGTGCCAGCACTTCGAGTATCTACAATGAGCAGTTCTTC. Its protein product is CASTSSIYNEQFF.

V and J are TRBV2 and TRBJ1-5, with D unresolved. V gave up 3 bases and J gave up 5 bases, with 11 bases separating them. CDR3 length: 14 amino acids. Germline V gene sequence: CDR1 SNHLY, CDR2 FYNNEI. The CDR3 loop is CASSDGMGYQPQHF. For the CDR3, the DNA is TGTGCCAGCAGTGACGGGATGGGGTATCAGCCCCAGCATTTT.

The genes are TRBV30 and TRBJ2-7, with 12 bases lining up with TRBD1. Germline CDR1 is GTSNPN and CDR2 is SVGIG (reference sequence). The length of the CDR3 is 15 residues. V dropped 2 bases and J dropped 2; count of bases not matched to a gene: 4. CDR3 sequence (DNA): TGTGCCTGGAGTCTTGGGACAGGGGGCGCCTACGAGCAGTACTTC. Protein sequence: CAWSLGTGGAYEQYF.

The chain combines TRBV6-5 with TRBJ2-1; 8 nucleotides align to TRBD1. V was pared by 4 bases and J by 3 bases, with 5 bases of the junction left unmatched. CDR3 length: 15 residues. Germline assignment: CDR1 MNHEY and CDR2 SVGAGI. In DNA form, the CDR3 reads TGTGCCAGCAGTTTAGGGACAGGTTACTACAATGAGCAGTTCTTC. Translating it yields CASSLGTGYYNEQFF.

V is TRBV7-9 and J is TRBJ2-1; 8 bases agree with TRBD2. The V and J ends lost 5 bases and 15 bases, in that order; junction bases with no gene match: 15. Germline CDR1 reads SEHNR; CDR2 reads FQNEAQ (reference sequence). The CDR3 totals 14 residues. CDR3: CASSRGTRRMNGFF. The CDR3 region has the DNA TGTGCCAGCAGCCGAGGGACTAGGAGGATGAACGGGTTCTTC.

This clone was seen a few times. The chain carries TRBV11-1 and TRBJ2-7; D remains unclear. In germline, CDR1 is SGHAT, CDR2 FQDESV (reference sequence). The germline V and J ends were trimmed by 6 bases and 2 bases, with 8 bases remaining between them. The CDR3 extends over 12 amino acids. The chain's CDR3 is CASREGPYEQYF. In DNA, the CDR3 is TGTGCCAGCAGGGAAGGGCCCTACGAGCAGTACTTC.

This chain joins TRBV28 and TRBJ2-3, with D perhaps matching TRBD2 (6 bases). CDR3 length: 15 residues. Germline V gene sequence: CDR1 MDHEN, CDR2 SYDVKM. The germline V and J ends were trimmed by 5 bases and 2 bases, with 14 bases remaining between them. CDR3 DNA: TGTGCCAGCAGTGCGGCACGGGACTTCACAGATACGCAGTATTTT. It is translated as CASSAARDFTDTQYF.

This clone is a singleton in its sample. The V gene is TRBV11-2, the J gene TRBJ2-2, with a tentative D call TRBD2 (7 bases). Germline CDR1 SGHAT, CDR2 FQNNGV. Trimming pared 3 bases from V and 4 bases from J, leaving 21 bases between. CDR3 size: 18 residues. DNA for the CDR3: TGTGCCAGCAGCTTTCCCTTGGGGGCGGGAGTCGGCACCGGGGAGCTGTTTTTT. The encoded protein is CASSFPLGAGVGTGELFF. Full variable domain (outside the CDR3, taken from reference TRBV11-2 and TRBJ2-2): EAGVAQSPRYKIIEKRQSVAFWCNPISGHATLYWYQQILGQGPKLLIQFQNNGVVDDSQLPKDRFSAERLKGVDSTLKIQPAKLEDSAVYLCASSFPLGAGVGTGELFFGEGSRLTVL.

There are a few counts of this clone. The chain employs TRBV7-8 and TRBJ2-1, with D hard to call. CDR3 length: 15 amino acids. Germline V gene sequence: CDR1 SGHVS, CDR2 FQNEAQ. The V and J ends lost 1 base and 5 bases respectively, with 12 bases between them. CDR3 region: CASSLGRGRNNEQFF. The DNA of the CDR3 is TGTGCCAGCAGCTTAGGCAGAGGAAGGAACAATGAGCAGTTCTTC. The whole variable domain, filled in from reference TRBV7-8 and TRBJ2-1, reads GAGVSQSPRYKVAKRGQDVALRCDPISGHVSLFWYQQALGQGPEFLTYFQNEAQLDKSGLPSDRFFAERPEGSVSTLKIQRTQQEDSAVYLCASSLGRGRNNEQFFGPGTRLTVL.

The chain links TRBV2 to TRBJ1-3; D remains ambiguous. V gave up 7 bases and J gave up 0 bases, with 10 bases separating them. The CDR3 covers 14 residues. Germline-derived CDR1 and CDR2 are SNHLY and FYNNEI. This CDR3 reads CASKESYSGNTIYF. The CDR3 region has the DNA TGTGCCAGCAAGGAGAGTTACTCTGGAAACACCATATATTTT. The entire variable domain, with the rest obtained from reference TRBV2 and TRBJ1-3, is as follows: EPEVTQTPSHQVTQMGQEVILRCVPISNHLYFYWYRQILGQKVEFLVSFYNNEISEKSEIFDDQFSVERPDGSNFTLKIRSTKLEDSAMYFCASKESYSGNTIYFGEGSWLTVV.

This chain joins TRBV10-3 and TRBJ1-1; the D is unclear. The CDR3 length is 15 residues. Trimming removed 1 base at V and 7 bases at J, with 16 bases between. Looked up from germline, CDR1 is ENHRY and CDR2 is SYGVKD. CDR3 residues: CAISELDGDTYEAFF. The CDR3 nucleotides are TGTGCCATCAGTGAGTTGGACGGCGATACGTATGAAGCTTTCTTT.